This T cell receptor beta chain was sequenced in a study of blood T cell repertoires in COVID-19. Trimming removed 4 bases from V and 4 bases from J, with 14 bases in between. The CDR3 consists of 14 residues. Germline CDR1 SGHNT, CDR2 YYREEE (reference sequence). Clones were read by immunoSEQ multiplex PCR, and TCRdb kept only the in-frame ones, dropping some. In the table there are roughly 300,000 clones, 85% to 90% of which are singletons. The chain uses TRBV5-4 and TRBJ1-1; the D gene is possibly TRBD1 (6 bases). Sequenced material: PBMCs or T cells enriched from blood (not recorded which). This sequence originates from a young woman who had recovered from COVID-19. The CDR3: CASSPGGRGTEAFF. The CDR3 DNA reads TGTGCCAGCAGCCCGGGGGGCCGGGGCACTGAAGCTTTCTTT.